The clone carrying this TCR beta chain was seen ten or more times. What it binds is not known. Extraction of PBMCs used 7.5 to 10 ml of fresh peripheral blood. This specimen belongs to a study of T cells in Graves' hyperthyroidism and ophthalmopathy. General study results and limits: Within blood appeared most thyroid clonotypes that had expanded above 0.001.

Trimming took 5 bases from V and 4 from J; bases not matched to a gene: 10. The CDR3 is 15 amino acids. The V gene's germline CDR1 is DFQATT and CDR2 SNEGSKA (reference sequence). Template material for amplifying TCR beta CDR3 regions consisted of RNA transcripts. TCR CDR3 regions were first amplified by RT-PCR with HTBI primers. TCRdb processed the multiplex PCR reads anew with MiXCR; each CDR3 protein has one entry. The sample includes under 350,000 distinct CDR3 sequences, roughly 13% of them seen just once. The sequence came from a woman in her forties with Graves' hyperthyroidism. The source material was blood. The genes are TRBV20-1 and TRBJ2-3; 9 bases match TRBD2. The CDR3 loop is CSASVSGSEADTQYF. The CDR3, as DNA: TGCAGTGCTTCTGTTAGCGGGAGTGAGGCAGATACGCAGTATTTT.